This T cell receptor (beta chain) was identified in a study of cytomegalovirus exposure and HLA in healthy donors (dated 2017 in TCRdb). Broadly, across the study: According to an earlier analysis of 587 of the donors, 150 million to 200 million T cells yielded roughly 110 million unique TCR beta sequences and roughly 280 Gb of sequence data. An early release that covered about 600 HLA-typed donors contained approximately 300 gigabases of sequencing data and around 85 million unique TCR sequences. Of the 398 genotyped donors, about 80% fell in the genetic ancestry cluster associated with self-reported Caucasian donors. The study was designed to test whether signatures of past pathogen exposure could be identified by cataloging public T cell receptors. Using immunosequencing, the study profiled T cell repertoires from 500 to 800 subjects and related those repertoires to cytomegalovirus serostatus. Along with the approximately 650-subject first cohort, a separate validation cohort of over 90 different subjects was used. The study combined high-throughput TCR immunosequencing, statistical association of individual TCRs with disease status, and machine learning to predict cytomegalovirus infection status. A later analysis re-examined previously published TCR beta repertoires from around 670 donors and added high-resolution HLA genotyping to investigate patterns of TCR occurrence. In the later analysis, no new phenotypic data were used to find candidate immune exposures; instead, reliance was placed on TCR beta sequences and their occurrence across donors. An earlier analysis of a few hundred of the donors applied high-throughput TCR beta sequencing to assess whether each TCR beta V gene segment acted as functional or pseudogenic. Donor age, sex, ethnicity and CMV serostatus were compiled together with the repertoire data. In a later genetic analysis, genome-wide SNP genotypes for about three fifths of the roughly 670 donors were used, and that subset was treated as a discovery cohort. Every repertoire in the discovery cohort had been generated on one and the same sequencing platform. HLA typing included class I and class II loci at four-digit resolution. Typing coverage varied by locus: about 629-630 donors for A, B, C, DRB1 and DQB1; approximately 500 for DQA1; approximately 570 for DPA1; under 490 for DPB1. Roughly five DR-DQ haplotypes were treated as single units for association and clustering because of strong linkage in the cohort. Among around 400 genotyped donors of the cohort, an average of around 240,000 unique TCR beta nucleotide sequences was sequenced per donor, of which roughly 17% were non-productive. Results the study describes overall, beyond this receptor: Correlated functional status among segregating V segments might be attributable to linkage disequilibrium, but an unknown experimental factor could not be ruled out. A later analysis reported that several top co-occurrence clusters appeared linked to parvovirus B19, influenza, CMV and Epstein-Barr virus. Presence/absence analyses assumed roughly uniform sequencing depth across donors, an assumption that may not hold. Some IMGT-functional V segments, including TRBV6-2 and TRBV6-3, could not be distinguished by the 87-base-pair reads and were therefore excluded. The classifier was reported to diagnose cytomegalovirus status with high specificity and sensitivity in both the original cohort and the validation cohort. In a later analysis, 16,951 TCR beta sequences were associated with specific HLA alleles at a false discovery rate of 0.05. Because HLA typing was unavailable for some donors at each locus, only the typed subset was used in association tests. For the cohort, immune exposure information was limited to CMV serostatus. A later genetic analysis associated a missense DCLRE1C variant with V-gene and J-gene trimming of TCR beta chains, and an independent cohort replicated the association. According to a later analysis, TCR association rates differed among HLA loci, with DRB1 alleles showing the most associated TCRs and HLA-C alleles showing the fewest. Most TCR sequences were seen in very few donors, while some public TCRs were found in many individuals. According to a later genetic analysis, donors in an Asian-associated ancestry cluster had fewer N-insertions in productive TCRs than the approximately 670-donor mean. A few of the identified cytomegalovirus-associated TCR beta chains were confirmed in vitro to be specific for cytomegalovirus antigens. In an earlier analysis of about 540 of the donors, most TCR beta V segments were observed in productive rearrangements about 87% or about 30% of the time, broadly matching IMGT annotations. The earlier analysis of nearly 600 of the donors excluded roughly 17 rarely observed V segments, including chromosome 9 orphons, because counts were too low. When HLA alleles, especially DR and DQ, strongly co-occurred, TCR associations were difficult to assign to individual alleles. In this cohort, only TCR beta chains were sequenced, and detectable features were limited by the absence of alpha or paired-chain data. A total of 150 or so TCR beta chains were listed by the study as associated with cytomegalovirus. A cluster of highly shared sequence variants was judged likely to represent a technical artifact of the sequencing pipeline. A later analysis found that most CMV-associated TCR beta chains appeared HLA-restricted, with HLA associations seemingly driven largely by CMV exposure. A later analysis found that HLA-associated TCR beta chains were more clonally expanded and had lower generation probabilities than equally common non-associated chains. A further reported finding was that TCR beta sequences accurately predicted the HLA-A and HLA-B alleles for most subjects in the first cohort. According to the authors, the approach could potentially be generalized to other disease states and immunological phenotypes.

The library came from the immunoSEQ multiplex PCR assay. For the multiplex PCR, a mixture combining 60 forward primers for TCR Vbeta segments and 13 reverse primers for TCR Jbeta segments was used. The CDR3 region of rearranged TCR beta genes was amplified from genomic DNA with a multiplex PCR assay. The Illumina HiSeq System was used to sequence the amplified TCR beta libraries as 87-base-pair reads. As for the original processing: Across the 600 to 700 repertoires, a later analysis counted tens of millions of unique TCR beta chains, around 11 million of which were shared by at least two donors. To remove PCR and sequencing errors, raw reads were error-corrected and collapsed into unique sequences using a nearest-neighbor algorithm that merged closely related sequences. CDR3 sequences were aligned to IMGT reference sequences to assign V, D and J gene segments. For a sequence to be retained, at least a six-nucleotide match to both a V gene segment and a J gene segment was required. A rearrangement was called productive if the CDR3 had no stop codons and remained in frame with V and J, and every other rearrangement was called non-productive. CDR3 was defined according to IMGT convention as the region running from the second conserved V-encoded cysteine to the conserved J-encoded phenylalanine. The earlier analysis of 587 of the donors excluded sequences that lacked an unambiguous match to a single V gene segment. An earlier analysis of about 600 of the donors called V segments functional above 56.7% productive rearrangements and segregating when the between-donor standard deviation exceeded 5%. A statistical classification framework was built to diagnose cytomegalovirus status from the catalog of TCR beta chain sequences. In a later analysis, V and J genes were assigned by comparing TCR nucleotide sequences against IMGT/GENE-DB human TR gene sequences. Using the TCRdist pipeline, a later analysis assigned CDR3 sequences along with most-parsimonious VDJ recombination scenarios. In a later analysis, every TCR beta chain was defined by the combination of its CDR3 amino acid sequence and its V-gene family, and reads without a unique V-gene family were dropped. In a later analysis, 550 to 650 highly shared, low-generation-probability nucleotide sequences were removed to address suspected cross-contamination and a sequencing artifact. In a later analysis, a clonal expansion index for each public chain was calculated from normalized within-repertoire ranks of inferred template counts. In a later analysis, generation probabilities were computed using a VDJ recombination model fitted to out-of-frame rearrangements, and the results were checked against IGoR. In a later analysis, TCR-TCR, TCR-HLA and TCR-CMV co-occurrence was scored with hypergeometric tests, and a repertoire-size bias correction was applied to TCR pairs. In a later analysis, false discovery rates were estimated by permuting HLA or CMV assignments 20 times. A later analysis grouped co-occurring TCRs with DBSCAN, adding TCRdist sequence similarity when clustering within HLA-allele-positive subsets. Repertoires with fewer than 30,000 or more than 120,000 public chains, plus five repertoires with anomalous nucleotide sharing, were excluded from co-occurrence clustering. The table was pulled from immuneACCESS by TCRdb, which kept in-frame rearrangements only. Such tables lose some clones; where checked, under half of the loss comes from unresolved V genes, and the rest has no known cause. The DNA was the basis for D and trimming; V, J and clone size are from that table. The sample table holds approximately 110,000 clones, of which about 74% were seen once. The top ten constitute about 4.4% of the sample.

Looking up the germline V gene yields CDR1 MNHEY and CDR2 SVGAGI. Measured from the cysteine to the phenylalanine, the CDR3 is 15 residues long. Kept here is only the CDR3 DNA, which spans 45 bases and is read in frame from base 1. V drops 1 base and J drops 4 bases, leaving 8 bases in between. As for this clone: The antigen this receptor binds is unknown. No qualities accompany the bases; no much larger clone lies one base away.

In total, fewer than 750 healthy bone marrow donors made up the cohort. At the time of sampling, all cohort members were nominally healthy, though unrecorded immune exposures were likely present. The donor tested CMV seropositive and was one of the 289 seropositive cohort members. Every donor gave a peripheral blood sample, and the peripheral blood mononuclear cells from that sample were used for TCR beta sequencing. The Qiagen DNeasy Blood Extraction Kit was used to extract genomic DNA from the blood cell samples. The receptor was isolated from a woman in her forties or fifties in good health and CMV-seropositive. Specimen: PBMCs. This sequence uses TRBV6-5 and TRBJ1-6; TRBD1 is a weak D gene call, 5 bases matching. Read as DNA, the sequence is TGTGCCAGCAGTTACTTAGGACATTATAATTCACCCCTCCACTTT. Its translation is CASSYLGHYNSPLHF.